These T cell receptor beta chains were read from a single sample in a study of T cells after yellow fever vaccination. TCRdb reprocessed the 5' RACE reads with MiXCR, giving one entry per CDR3 protein. The sample yields more than 90,000 distinct CDR3 sequences, 6.5% to 9% seen once. The sample was CD8+ T cells sorted from PBMCs, taken 45 days after the yellow fever booster vaccination. These receptors were collected from a man younger than 45 who received the YFV17D yellow fever vaccine. The CDR3 runs from the conserved cysteine through the conserved F or W. The order of the fields is D gene, V gene, J gene, clone size, CDR3 DNA, CDR3 protein. A D gene is named only where the DNA matches it firmly. Clone sizes are given selectively: once, few, many, or a class where the clone is expanded.

>-|TRBV6-6|TRBJ2-3|many
TGTGCCAGCAGTTACCGGATGGGAGATACGCAGTATTTT
CASSYRMGDTQYF
>-|TRBV28|TRBJ1-5|many
TGTGCCAGCAGGGACAATATCAATCAGCCCCAGCATTTT
CASRDNINQPQHF
>-|TRBV25-1|TRBJ2-1|many
TGTGCCAGCAGTGTAACAGGGCGGAATGAGCAGTTCTTC
CASSVTGRNEQFF
>TRBD2|TRBV11-2|TRBJ2-3|few
TGTGCCAGCAGCCCTCCGTGGGGGGGGACAGATACGCAGTATTTT
CASSPPWGGTDTQYF
>TRBD2|TRBV27|TRBJ2-3|few
TGTGCCAGCAGGGGACTAGCGGGACCCACAGATACGCAGTATTTT
CASRGLAGPTDTQYF
>-|TRBV11-2|TRBJ2-5|many
TGTGCCAGCAGCTTAGAAGGACAGCTCCAAGAGACCCAGTACTTC
CASSLEGQLQETQYF
>-|TRBV6-5|TRBJ2-2|many
TGTGCCAGCGCCGGGACCCTGAACACCGGGGAGCTGTTTTTT
CASAGTLNTGELFF
>TRBD2|TRBV7-8|TRBJ2-2|few
TGTGCCAGCAGCCCCCGACTAGCGGGAGGGTTCACCGGGGAGCTGTTTTTT
CASSPRLAGGFTGELFF
>TRBD2|TRBV20-1|TRBJ2-1|-
TGCAGTGCTAGGATCACCGGGACTAGCGGGAGTGGCTCCTACAATGAGCAGTTCTTC
CSARITGTSGSGSYNEQFF
>-|TRBV6-5|TRBJ2-5|many
TGTGCCAGCAGTTATGCCAACCAAGAGACCCAGTACTTC
CASSYANQETQYF
>-|TRBV11-2|TRBJ2-7|many
TGTGCCAGCAGCTTACCAAGGGACTTCTACGAGCAGTACTTC
CASSLPRDFYEQYF
>TRBD2|TRBV9|TRBJ2-1|many
TGTGCCAGCAGCGTAGCGTTAGCGGGAAATGAGCAGTTCTTC
CASSVALAGNEQFF
>TRBD2|TRBV7-8|TRBJ2-2|many
TGTGCCAGCAGTTTTCCCCGACTAGCGGCGAACACCGGGGAGCTGTTTTTT
CASSFPRLAANTGELFF
>-|TRBV27|TRBJ2-7|many
TGTGCCAGCAGTTTAGGGAGTACCTACGAGCAGTACTTC
CASSLGSTYEQYF
>-|TRBV5-6|TRBJ2-3|few
TGTGCCAGCAGCTTTTCTGGGCCCCTCGGCGAGGATACGCAGTATTTT
CASSFSGPLGEDTQYF
>TRBD2|TRBV28|TRBJ2-2|many
TGTGCCAGCGGGCTGGGACTAGCCGCCGGGGAGCTGTTTTTT
CASGLGLAAGELFF
>-|TRBV20-1|TRBJ2-1|many
TGCAGTGCTAGAGATCGGGACCCCTCCTACAATGAGCAGTTCTTC
CSARDRDPSYNEQFF
>-|TRBV6-5|TRBJ2-1|many
TGTGCCAGCAGCTATACGACCATGGGCAATGAGCAGTTCTTC
CASSYTTMGNEQFF
>TRBD2|TRBV15|TRBJ2-5|many
TGTGCCACCAGCGGATCTAGCGGGGCCCAAGAGACCCAGTACTTC
CATSGSSGAQETQYF
>-|TRBV7-9|TRBJ2-1|-
TGTGCCAGCAGCAACCGGACGGGAAACAATGAGCAGTTCTTC
CASSNRTGNNEQFF
>-|TRBV2|TRBJ1-5|-
TGTGCCAGCAGTGAGTCGGGAAGTAGCAATCAGCCCCAGCATTTT
CASSESGSSNQPQHF
>-|TRBV14|TRBJ2-6|-
TGTGCCAGCAGCCAAGTAGGGGGGGCTCGGCCCAACGTCCTGACTTTC
CASSQVGGARPNVLTF
>-|TRBV10-1|TRBJ2-6|-
TGCGCCAGGGGGAAGGGGGTCGGTGTGAGCTCTGGGGCCAACGTCCTGACTTTC
CARGKGVGVSSGANVLTF
>-|TRBV6-1|TRBJ2-7|many
TGTGCCAGCAGTGGGCAGTCTGACTACGAGCAGTACTTC
CASSGQSDYEQYF
>TRBD1|TRBV7-7|TRBJ2-2|many
TGTGCCAGCACCGACAGGGGGGACACCGGGGAGCTGTTTTTT
CASTDRGDTGELFF
>-|TRBV19|TRBJ2-7|-
TGTGCCAGTAGTATCAACAGGGGGGGATACGAGCAGTACTTC
CASSINRGGYEQYF
>TRBD2|TRBV7-8|TRBJ2-1|many
TGTGCCAGCAGCTTGGTGGAGACTAGCGGTTACAATGAGCAGTTCTTC
CASSLVETSGYNEQFF
>-|TRBV20-1|TRBJ2-1|once
TGCAGTGCTCCCCGGACTCAAACCTACAATGAGCAGTTCTTC
CSAPRTQTYNEQFF
>-|TRBV15|TRBJ2-7|many
TGTGCCACCAGCCCAGGCCCTACAGGGGGTATGACTAGCGGACCCCTCGAGCAGTACTTC
CATSPGPTGGMTSGPLEQYF
>TRBD2|TRBV12-3/TRBV12-4|TRBJ2-7|many
TGTGCCAGCAGCCTGGCGGGACTAGATTACGAGCAGTACTTC
CASSLAGLDYEQYF
>-|TRBV9|TRBJ1-1|-
TGTGCCAGCAGCCCCCCGGGAGGGCGCGGAAGCACTGAAGCTTTCTTT
CASSPPGGRGSTEAFF
>-|TRBV30|TRBJ1-5|many
TGTGCCTGGAGTGTACAGGGTCGAGGTCAGCCCCAGCATTTT
CAWSVQGRGQPQHF
>TRBD2|TRBV20-1|TRBJ2-7|few
TGCAGTGCCACAATCCCCCACCCCGGGACTAGCGGGAGTTACGAGCAGTACTTC
CSATIPHPGTSGSYEQYF
>TRBD2|TRBV24-1|TRBJ2-2|many
TGTGCCACAGCCGGGACTAGCGGGACCCATTTCACCGGGGAGCTGTTTTTT
CATAGTSGTHFTGELFF
>TRBD1|TRBV5-6|TRBJ2-7|-
TGTGCCAGCAGCTCTGGGGACAGGGGTTCCTACGAGCAGTACTTC
CASSSGDRGSYEQYF
>-|TRBV15|TRBJ2-1|many
TGTGCCACCAGCAGAGATCTATGGCTCCTCAATGAGCAGTTCTTC
CATSRDLWLLNEQFF
>TRBD2|TRBV29-1|TRBJ2-1|many
TGCAGCGTTGGATCGGGACTAGCGCTGAATGAGCAGTTCTTC
CSVGSGLALNEQFF
>TRBD1|TRBV3-1|TRBJ2-1|many
TGTGCCAGCAGCCACGACTTAGGGGGCCACTACAATGAGCAGTTCTTC
CASSHDLGGHYNEQFF
>TRBD2|TRBV20-1|TRBJ2-7|many
TGCAGTGCCCCCCCCCCGGGACTAGGCGCCTACGAGCAGTACTTC
CSAPPPGLGAYEQYF
>-|TRBV4-3|TRBJ2-2|many
TGCGCCAGCAGCCAAGGTGTGGCCGGGGAGCTGTTTTTT
CASSQGVAGELFF
>-|TRBV11-1|TRBJ2-3|many
TGTGCCAGCAGCTTATTTGTGGGAAGCACAGATACGCAGTATTTT
CASSLFVGSTDTQYF
>TRBD2|TRBV30|TRBJ2-3|many
TGTGCCTGGAGTGTACCTAGCGGTGATACGCAGTATTTT
CAWSVPSGDTQYF
>TRBD2|TRBV5-6|TRBJ2-1|few
TGTGCCAGCAGCTCCAAAGCCCTAGCGGGATTCCTTAGCTCCTACAATGAGCAGTTCTTC
CASSSKALAGFLSSYNEQFF
>-|TRBV28|TRBJ2-5|many
TGTGCCAGCAGACCCCGCCAAGAGACCCAGTACTTC
CASRPRQETQYF